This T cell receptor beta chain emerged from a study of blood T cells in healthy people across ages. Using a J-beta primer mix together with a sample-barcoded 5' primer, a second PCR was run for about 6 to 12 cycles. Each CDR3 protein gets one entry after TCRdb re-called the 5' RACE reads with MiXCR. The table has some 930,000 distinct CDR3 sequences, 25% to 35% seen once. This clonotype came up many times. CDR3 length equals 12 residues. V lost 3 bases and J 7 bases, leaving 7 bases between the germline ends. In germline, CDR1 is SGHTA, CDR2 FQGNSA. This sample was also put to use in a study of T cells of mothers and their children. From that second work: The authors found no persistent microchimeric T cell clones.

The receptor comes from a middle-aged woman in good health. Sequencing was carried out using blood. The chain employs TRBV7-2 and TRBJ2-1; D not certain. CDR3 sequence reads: CASSFYSNEQFF. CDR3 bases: TGTGCCAGCAGCTTTTATAGTAATGAGCAGTTCTTC.